These 23 T cell receptor beta chains share one sample of origin, sequenced in a study of T cell responses to AZD1222 COVID-19 vaccine. The protocol was immunoSEQ multiplex PCR, while the TCRdb copy is restricted to in-frame clones and leaves out a portion. The table records roughly 150,000 clones, around nine tenths of them present only once. The sample here was peripheral blood, taken 28 days after the second AZD1222 dose. All receptors come from an adult who received the AZD1222 COVID-19 vaccine.

The J gene is TRBJ2-7, the V gene TRBV30, with D hard to call. CDR3 size: 14 residues. V lost 3 bases, J lost 1 base, and 13 bases lay in between. The V gene's germline CDR1 is GTSNPN and CDR2 SVGIG (reference sequence). CDR3 residues: CAWSEGSLSYEQYF. The CDR3 DNA sequence: TGTGCCTGGAGCGAAGGATCTTTATCCTACGAGCAGTACTTC.

The chain joins TRBV3-1 (or the pseudogene TRBV3-2) to TRBJ1-1; 7 nucleotides line up with TRBD1. Germline V gives CDR1 LGHDT, CDR2 YNNKEL (reference sequence). This CDR3 comprises 14 residues. The V and J ends lost 5 bases and 1 base, in that order; junction bases with no gene match: 4. CDR3 sequence: CASSFGTANTEAFF. Here the CDR3 DNA reads TGTGCCAGCAGCTTTGGGACAGCGAACACTGAAGCTTTCTTT.

This clone was detected once. This chain uses TRBV4-1 with TRBJ1-1; D ambiguous. The CDR3 consists of 9 residues. Germline V gene data show CDR1 as MGHRA and CDR2 as YSYEKL. V lost 5 bases to trimming and J lost 7 bases, with 2 bases between them. CDR3 in amino acids: CASSGEAFF. CDR3 coding DNA: TGCGCCAGCAGCGGTGAAGCTTTCTTT.

The chain uses TRBV9 and TRBJ1-2; a weak D match, TRBD1 (5 bases). Germline CDR1 and CDR2: SGDLS and YYNGEE. The CDR3 loop spans 16 amino acids. Trimming stripped 0 bases from V and 1 base from J, with 13 bases between. CDR3 nucleotide sequence: TGTGCCAGCAGCGTAGGCGAGGGGAGGGTTAACTATGGCTACACCTTC. Translated, it gives CASSVGEGRVNYGYTF.

This clone was seen a handful of times. A junction boundary mismatches the germline segment, possibly from a read error. V gene TRBV28 combines with J gene TRBJ2-1; the D gene is possibly TRBD1 (6 bases). Germline CDR1 and CDR2: MDHEN and SYDVKM. CDR3 length equals 17 residues. In DNA form, the CDR3 reads TGTGCCAGCAGTTCTAGTACAGGGCTGGGATCCTTCAATGAGCAGTTCTTC. This sequence encodes CASSSSTGLGSFNEQFF.

The V and J genes are TRBV18 and TRBJ1-2; 10 bases are a match to TRBD1. The CDR3 length is 17 residues. The germline V gene encodes CDR1 KGHSH and CDR2 LQKENI. With V trimmed by 1 base and J by 2 bases, 7 bases remained unmatched. CDR3: CASSPQRPGQGNYGYTF. CDR3 bases: TGTGCCAGCTCACCACAAAGACCGGGACAGGGGAACTATGGCTACACCTTC.

This clone has just one count. The chain uses TRBV24-1 and TRBJ1-2; tentative D call: TRBD1 (5 bases). Trimming pared 1 base from V and 4 bases from J, leaving 9 bases between. This CDR3 spans 14 amino acids. Germline CDR1 is KGHDR and CDR2 is SFDVKD. CDR3 protein: CATSDFRQGYGYTF. The CDR3 DNA follows: TGTGCCACCAGTGATTTTAGGCAGGGCTATGGCTACACCTTC.

V usage is TRBV18 and J usage is TRBJ1-6, with 7 nucleotides matching TRBD1. Germline assignment: CDR1 KGHSH and CDR2 LQKENI. The CDR3 consists of 15 residues. The J segment lost 8 bases and the V segment lost 2 bases, leaving 6 bases of the junction unmatched. The CDR3: CASSPFRGNDSPLHF. In nucleotides, the CDR3 is TGTGCCAGCTCACCATTCAGGGGGAACGATTCACCCCTCCACTTT.

This clone was counted a single time. The rearrangement joins TRBV6-4 to TRBJ2-7; TRBD1 is a possible D gene (6 bases). Germline V gives CDR1 MRHNA, CDR2 SNTAGT. This CDR3 comprises 11 residues. The ends were cut back, 3 bases at V and 6 bases at J, with 6 bases in the middle. CDR3 in DNA: TGTGCCAGCAGTGAAGGGGGCGAGCAGTACTTC. Its protein is CASSEGGEQYF.

V is TRBV19 and J is TRBJ1-5; D uncertain. The germline V and J ends were trimmed by 0 bases and 4 bases, with 10 bases remaining between them. This CDR3 spans 15 amino acids. CDR1 is LNHDA, CDR2 SQIVND, per germline (reference sequence). CDR3 sequence (DNA): TGTGCCAGTAGTATAGATCGGAGAGGGAATCAGCCCCAGCATTTT. Encoded protein: CASSIDRRGNQPQHF.

The rearrangement links TRBV2 to TRBJ1-5, with D unresolved. This CDR3 region has 16 residues. Per germline, CDR1 SNHLY and CDR2 FYNNEI. The V and J ends lost 4 bases and 1 base respectively, with 14 bases between them. The CDR3 sequence: CASSGPWATSNQPQHF. The CDR3 DNA follows: TGTGCCAGCAGTGGGCCGTGGGCTACGAGCAATCAGCCCCAGCATTTT.

This clone turned up a few times. This chain joins TRBV2 and TRBJ2-7; 11 bases agree with TRBD2. This CDR3 comprises 18 residues. J lost 0 bases, V lost 3 bases, and 10 bases had no gene match. Germline-derived CDR1 and CDR2 are SNHLY and FYNNEI. CDR3 region: CASSDPGLAGGSSYEQYF. Written as DNA, the CDR3 is TGTGCCAGCAGTGATCCAGGGCTAGCGGGAGGTTCCTCCTACGAGCAGTACTTC.

The chain links TRBV7-9 to TRBJ2-3, with D unclear. Germline values: CDR1 SEHNR, CDR2 FQNEAQ (reference sequence). Trimming took 4 bases from V and 0 from J, leaving 11 bases between them. The CDR3 is 15 amino acids. The CDR3 spells CASSSRSGSTDTQYF. CDR3 coding DNA: TGTGCCAGCAGCTCTCGTTCAGGAAGCACAGATACGCAGTATTTT.

The chain has TRBV7-8 and TRBJ2-1; 9 positions match TRBD2. Looked up from germline, CDR1 is SGHVS and CDR2 is FQNEAQ. The V segment lost 4 bases and the J segment 2 bases; nucleotides outside the gene matches: 6. This CDR3 has 16 amino acids. CDR3 DNA sequence: TGTGCCAGCAGCTCCGGTCGCGGGGGGGCCTACAATGAGCAGTTCTTC. Its protein is CASSSGRGGAYNEQFF.

The chain uses TRBV19 and TRBJ1-1, with 7 bases that match TRBD1. This CDR3 has 14 residues. The trim removed 8 bases at V and 1 base at J, leaving 7 bases unmatched. The V gene's germline CDR1 is LNHDA and CDR2 SQIVND (reference sequence). CDR3 bases: TGTGCCAGTCGAAGCACAGGGGCGAACACTGAAGCTTTCTTT. Its protein is CASRSTGANTEAFF.

The V and J genes are TRBV10-3 and TRBJ1-2, with D possibly TRBD1 on 6 matching bases. The germline V gene has CDR1 ENHRY and CDR2 SYGVKD. V was pared by 9 bases and J by 3 bases, with 32 bases between. There are 19 residues in the CDR3. The CDR3 DNA is TGTGCCATTAGAATTTTTAGCGTTCTTGAGGGACAAAGGGACTATGGCTACACCTTC. This sequence encodes CAIRIFSVLEGQRDYGYTF.

The chain recombines TRBV6-2 or TRBV6-3 with TRBJ2-7, with D possibly matching TRBD2 (6 bases). The CDR3 loop spans 13 amino acids. Deletions cut 2 bases from V and 7 bases from J, with 12 bases between. Germline CDR1 is MNHEY and CDR2 is SVGEGT. The CDR3 region has the DNA TGTGCCAGCAGTTACGCGGGGAGAGGGGAGCAGTACTTC. It codes for CASSYAGRGEQYF.

The V call is TRBV5-6, the J call TRBJ1-4; no definite D call. The germline gives CDR1 SGHDT, CDR2 YYEEEE. V dropped 2 bases and J dropped 6 bases, with 11 bases sitting between them. The CDR3 loop spans 14 amino acids. The CDR3 coding sequence is TGTGCCAGCAGCTTAGGACGCTCCGATGAAAAACTGTTTTTT. Its protein is CASSLGRSDEKLFF.

CDR3 coding DNA: TGCGCCAGCAGCCCCTCGACGGGAGTCAGGGGCTACACCTTC. Its translation: CASSPSTGVRGYTF. This chain links TRBV10-2 with TRBJ1-2, with D unresolved. CDR1 WSHSY and CDR2 SAAADI come from the germline V gene. The CDR3 consists of 14 residues. Trimming removed 6 bases at V and 8 bases at J, with 19 bases between.

This clone was found once. The chain couples TRBV28 to TRBJ1-3; D not certain. Germline CDR1 is MDHEN and CDR2 is SYDVKM. Trimming removed 4 bases at V and 8 bases at J, with 3 bases between. The CDR3 loop spans 10 amino acids. CDR3 nucleotide sequence: TGTGCCAGCAGTTCTTACACCATATATTTT. This codes for CASSSYTIYF.

V and J are TRBV18 and TRBJ2-7; D ambiguous. The V gene lost 3 bases and the J gene lost 1 base, with 13 bases spanning the gap. Germline V gives CDR1 KGHSH, CDR2 LQKENI. The CDR3 contains 15 residues. CDR3 sequence reads: CASSPQPKVSYEQYF. CDR3 in DNA: TGTGCCAGCTCACCCCAGCCAAAAGTATCCTACGAGCAGTACTTC. The whole variable domain, remainder taken from reference TRBV18 and TRBJ2-7, is NAGVMQNPRHLVRRRGQEARLRCSPMKGHSHVYWYRQLPEEGLKFMVYLQKENIIDESGMPKERFSAEFPKEGPSILRIQQVVRGDSAAYFCASSPQPKVSYEQYFGPGTRLTVT.

The chain links TRBV5-5 to TRBJ2-2; D possibly uses TRBD1 or TRBD2 (5 bases each). V shed 2 bases and J shed 5 bases, with 10 bases lying between them. The CDR3 spans 14 residues. From germline, CDR1 is SGHKS and CDR2 YYEKEE (reference sequence). The CDR3 sequence: CASSFGTPTGELFF. The CDR3 region has the DNA TGTGCCAGCAGCTTCGGGACGCCAACCGGGGAGCTGTTTTTT.

CDR3 region: CASSLGVWAAANYGYTF. As DNA, the CDR3 is TGTGCCAGCAGCTTAGGAGTTTGGGCGGCGGCTAACTATGGCTACACCTTC. The V and J genes are TRBV7-8 and TRBJ1-2, with D unresolved. V gave up 1 base and J gave up 0 bases, with 15 bases separating them. Germline V gene data show CDR1 as SGHVS and CDR2 as FQNEAQ. The CDR3 totals 17 residues.